This T cell receptor beta chain was identified during a study of blood T cell repertoires in COVID-19. Study-level information: Both acute and convalescent COVID-19 samples were obtained from the United States, Italy and Spain. PBMCs, B-cell-depleted T cells, or T cells provided the cDNA or gDNA that made up the material.

Original analysis: It was from reference gene primer amplification that nucleated cell counts were estimated. Profiling relied on immunoSEQ multiplex PCR, and the TCRdb table lists in-frame clones only, not all of them. D and trimming come from the DNA, and the V and J calls and clone size come from that table. The sample has 170,000 or so clones, 80% to 90% seen once. V lost 3 bases to trimming and J lost 6 bases, with 12 bases between them. There are 14 residues in the CDR3. Germline lookup yields CDR1 GTSNPN and CDR2 SVGIG (reference sequence). Material for sequencing was peripheral blood. This sequence joins TRBV30 and TRBJ1-6; no clear D gene. This TCR was recovered from a middle-aged man with active or convalescent COVID-19. This CDR3 reads CAWRELEGNSPLHF. The CDR3 nucleotides read TGTGCCTGGAGGGAACTAGAGGGTAATTCACCCCTCCACTTT.